This is a list of T cell receptor beta chains from one sample in a study of shared T cell receptors in the human thymus. The assay was immunoSEQ multiplex PCR, and TCRdb's table has in-frame clones only and misses some. The table includes about 660,000 clones, approximately 87% detected once. The same data also contributed to another study, on human thymus T cells.

The sample was thymocytes. These receptors all stem from a boy under two years old with a congenital heart defect. Each CDR3 is given with its conserved first and last residue. A D gene is named only where the DNA matches it firmly. A row's size may be missing; if present it is once, few, many or a size class.

d_gene	abundance	v_gene	j_gene	CDR3aa	CDR3nt
NA	NA	TRBV5-1	TRBJ2-3	CASSSHRGIGTDTQYF	TGCGCCAGCAGCTCCCACCGGGGGATCGGAACAGATACGCAGTATTTT
NA	NA	TRBV30	TRBJ2-7	CAWSDPPNGTTTDGYSYEQYF	TGTGCCTGGAGTGACCCCCCAAACGGGACAACAACCGATGGGTACTCCTACGAGCAGTACTTC
TRBD1	NA	TRBV5-8	TRBJ2-1	CASSFHFDRGSYNEQFF	TGTGCCAGCAGCTTCCATTTCGACAGGGGAAGCTACAATGAGCAGTTCTTC
NA	NA	TRBV6-1	TRBJ2-5	CASTRGVLGETQYF	TGTGCCAGCACCCGCGGGGTCTTAGGCGAGACCCAGTACTTC
NA	NA	TRBV2	TRBJ1-5	CASRGDTAGLDNQPQHF	TGTGCCAGCAGAGGAGACACCGCAGGGTTGGACAATCAGCCCCAGCATTTT
TRBD2	NA	TRBV5-4	TRBJ2-7	CASSRTASGKRNEQYF	TGTGCCAGCAGCCGAACCGCTAGCGGGAAACGAAACGAGCAGTACTTC
TRBD2	once	TRBV7-8	TRBJ2-3	CASSLPIRLAGNTQYF	TGTGCCAGCAGCTTACCTATTAGACTAGCGGGTAATACGCAGTATTTT
TRBD1	NA	TRBV7-9	TRBJ2-7	CASSLVRTGGLSYEQYF	TGTGCCAGCAGCTTAGTAAGGACAGGGGGACTCTCCTACGAGCAGTACTTC
NA	NA	TRBV2	TRBJ2-7	CASSPRGPPEQYF	TGTGCCAGCAGCCCAAGGGGCCCTCCCGAGCAGTACTTC
TRBD2	NA	TRBV5-1	TRBJ2-3	CASSLAGGDTQYF	TGCGCCAGCAGCTTGGCCGGGGGGGATACGCAGTATTTT
NA	NA	TRBV11-2	TRBJ2-7	CASSPRGSTGGGSDHEQYF	TGTGCCAGCAGCCCCCGTGGTAGTACCGGCGGAGGGTCAGATCACGAGCAGTACTTC
TRBD1	NA	TRBV4-3	TRBJ1-4	CASSQPQTGGNEKLFF	TGCGCCAGCAGCCAACCTCAGACAGGGGGTAATGAAAAACTGTTTTTT
TRBD2	NA	TRBV9	TRBJ2-1	CASSVDRGLAGGPHHNEQFF	TGTGCCAGCAGCGTAGACAGAGGACTAGCGGGAGGGCCCCACCACAATGAGCAGTTCTTC
TRBD2	NA	TRBV14	TRBJ2-7	CASSHSLAARPYEQYF	TGTGCCAGCAGCCACTCACTAGCGGCTAGACCCTACGAGCAGTACTTC
TRBD1	NA	TRBV7-6	TRBJ2-3	CASSPGQGNPDTQYF	TGTGCCAGCAGCCCGGGACAGGGGAACCCAGATACGCAGTATTTT
NA	NA	TRBV4-2	TRBJ1-2	CASSQDNRDGAYGYTF	TGTGCCAGCAGCCAAGATAACAGGGACGGAGCCTATGGCTACACCTTC
NA	NA	TRBV19	TRBJ2-7	CASSIKETASSYEQYF	TGTGCCAGTAGTATTAAGGAGACAGCAAGCTCCTACGAGCAGTACTTC
NA	NA	TRBV28	TRBJ2-7	CASRPKGWVRPSYEQYF	TGTGCCAGCAGACCAAAAGGTTGGGTACGCCCTAGCTACGAGCAGTACTTC
NA	NA	TRBV28	TRBJ2-7	CASSPYPSRGNYEQYF	TGTGCCAGCAGTCCCTATCCCAGCAGGGGAAACTACGAGCAGTACTTC
NA	NA	TRBV7-3	TRBJ2-7	CASSPTRAKNYEQYF	TGTGCCAGCAGCCCCACTAGAGCCAAGAACTACGAGCAGTACTTC
NA	NA	TRBV12-5	TRBJ2-2	CASGLAPQLGSNTGELFF	TGTGCTAGTGGTTTGGCACCCCAACTAGGCTCGAACACCGGGGAGCTGTTTTTT
NA	NA	TRBV7-9	TRBJ2-7	CASSWGSSYEQYF	TGTGCCAGCAGCTGGGGCAGCTCCTACGAGCAGTACTTC
NA	NA	TRBV6-6	TRBJ2-2	CASSSETQYTGELFF	TGTGCCAGCAGTTCTGAGACACAATACACCGGGGAGCTGTTTTTT
TRBD2	NA	TRBV19	TRBJ2-2	CASSIDRTSGLTDTGELFF	TGTGCCAGTAGTATAGACCGGACTAGCGGTCTTACGGACACCGGGGAGCTGTTTTTT
NA	NA	TRBV6-5	TRBJ2-7	CASSQTQEAVYEQYF	TGTGCCAGCAGTCAAACCCAAGAGGCTGTCTACGAGCAGTACTTC
TRBD1	NA	TRBV10-3	TRBJ2-7	CAISESLDRVHEQYF	TGTGCCATCAGTGAGTCGTTGGACAGGGTGCACGAGCAGTACTTC
TRBD1	NA	TRBV5-1	TRBJ1-2	CASSWGTGINYGYTF	TGCGCCAGCAGCTGGGGGACAGGGATTAACTATGGCTACACCTTC
NA	NA	TRBV6-5	TRBJ1-4	CASRPRQTTNEKLFF	TGTGCCAGCAGGCCGAGACAGACAACTAATGAAAAACTGTTTTTT
TRBD1	NA	TRBV7-9	TRBJ2-7	CASSLGGTGQDEQYF	TGTGCCAGCAGCTTAGGGGGGACAGGGCAGGACGAGCAGTACTTC
TRBD1	NA	TRBV28	TRBJ1-1	CASSYGTAKRNTEAFF	TGTGCCAGCAGCTACGGGACAGCCAAAAGGAACACTGAAGCTTTCTTT
TRBD2	NA	TRBV27	TRBJ2-1	CASSLPGTSGNNEQFF	TGTGCCAGCAGCCTACCCGGGACTAGCGGGAACAATGAGCAGTTCTTC
NA	NA	TRBV20-1	TRBJ2-1	CSARDRFF	TGCAGTGCTAGGGACAGGTTCTTC
NA	NA	TRBV4-2	TRBJ2-2	CASSQSVGWRQTGELFF	TGTGCCAGCAGCCAATCGGTGGGTTGGAGGCAGACCGGGGAGCTGTTTTTT
NA	NA	TRBV27	TRBJ2-1	CASLAENEQFF	TGTGCCAGCCTGGCGGAGAATGAGCAGTTCTTC
NA	NA	TRBV25-1	TRBJ2-7	CASSENGPGKFPYEQYF	TGTGCCAGCAGTGAAAATGGGCCGGGAAAATTCCCCTACGAGCAGTACTTC
TRBD1	NA	TRBV7-2	TRBJ1-1	CASSLDVGRDSQNTEAFF	TGTGCCAGCAGCTTAGATGTCGGGAGGGACAGTCAGAACACTGAAGCTTTCTTT
TRBD2	NA	TRBV5-1	TRBJ2-1	CASSSGSGGSYNEQFF	TGCGCCAGCAGCTCGGGTAGCGGGGGCTCCTACAATGAGCAGTTCTTC
TRBD2	NA	TRBV4-1	TRBJ2-3	CASSLGSATSGIRTQYF	TGCGCCAGCAGCCTTGGGTCAGCCACTAGCGGGATAAGGACGCAGTATTTT
TRBD1	NA	TRBV23-1	TRBJ2-2	CASRGDRPDTGELFF	TGCGCCAGCAGGGGGGACAGGCCAGACACCGGGGAGCTGTTTTTT
NA	NA	TRBV4-1	TRBJ2-1	CASSQVQKSDEQFF	TGCGCCAGCAGCCAAGTCCAGAAGAGCGATGAGCAGTTCTTC